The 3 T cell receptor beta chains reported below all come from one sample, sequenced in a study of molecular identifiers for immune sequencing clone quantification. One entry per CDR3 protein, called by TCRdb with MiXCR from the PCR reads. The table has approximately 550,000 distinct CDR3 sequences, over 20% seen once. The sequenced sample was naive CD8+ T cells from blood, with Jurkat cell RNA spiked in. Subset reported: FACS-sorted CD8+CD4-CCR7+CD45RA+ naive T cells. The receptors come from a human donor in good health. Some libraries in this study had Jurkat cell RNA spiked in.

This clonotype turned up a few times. CDR3 bases: TGTGCCAGCAGATCCCTCCAGGGCTACGAGCAGTACTTC. Translation: CASRSLQGYEQYF. V is TRBV27 and J is TRBJ2-7, with a weak D call TRBD1 (5 bases). Trimming removed 6 bases at V and 3 bases at J, with 12 bases between. Germline V CDR1 and CDR2: MNHEY, SMNVEV (reference sequence). The length of the CDR3 is 13 residues.

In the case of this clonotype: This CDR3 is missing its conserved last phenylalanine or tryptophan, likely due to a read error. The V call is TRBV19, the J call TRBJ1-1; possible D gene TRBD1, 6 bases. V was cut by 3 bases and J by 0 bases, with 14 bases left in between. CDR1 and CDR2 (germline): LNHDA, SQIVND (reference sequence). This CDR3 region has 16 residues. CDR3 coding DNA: TGTGCCAGTAGTATGGGGACAAGGGGAGTGAACACTGAAGCTTTCTCT. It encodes CASSMGTRGVNTEAFS.

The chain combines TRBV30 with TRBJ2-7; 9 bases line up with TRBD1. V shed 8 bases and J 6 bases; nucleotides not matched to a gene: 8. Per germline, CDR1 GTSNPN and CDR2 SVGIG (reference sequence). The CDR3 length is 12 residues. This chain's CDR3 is CAGGTGLFEQYF. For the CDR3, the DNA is TGTGCCGGAGGGACAGGGCTGTTCGAGCAGTACTTC. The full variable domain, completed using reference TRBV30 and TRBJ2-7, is SQTIHQWPATLVQPVGSPLSLECTVEGTSNPNLYWYRQAAGRGLQLLFYSVGIGQISSEVPQNLSASRPQDRQFILSSKKLLLSDSGFYLCAGGTGLFEQYFGPGTRLTVT.